These T cell receptor beta chains were read from a single sample in a study of blood T cell repertoires in COVID-19. TCRdb keeps only in-frame clones here, not all; method: immunoSEQ multiplex PCR. The sample holds about 39,000 clones; approximately 85% are singletons and the top ten take roughly 9.7%. The sample was peripheral blood. All receptors come from a human donor in a cohort sampled during active COVID-19. CDR3s include the opening cysteine and the closing phenylalanine or tryptophan. A D gene is named only where the DNA matches it firmly. Size is omitted from some rows. Given values are once, few, many or a class for expanded clones.

abundance: NA; d_gene: NA; v_gene: TRBV19; j_gene: TRBJ1-5; CDR3nt: TGTGCCAGTAGTTTCCCAGGGAGCAATCAGCCCCAGCATTTT; CDR3aa: CASSFPGSNQPQHF
abundance: NA; d_gene: NA; v_gene: TRBV12-3/TRBV12-4; j_gene: TRBJ2-7; CDR3nt: TGTGCCAGCAGTTTGGGGAGTGCCTACGAGCAGTACTTC; CDR3aa: CASSLGSAYEQYF
abundance: NA; d_gene: NA; v_gene: TRBV6-2/TRBV6-3; j_gene: TRBJ2-7; CDR3nt: TGTGCCAGCAGTTACCGACCAGGGGGGAGCTACGAGCAGTACTTC; CDR3aa: CASSYRPGGSYEQYF
abundance: NA; d_gene: NA; v_gene: TRBV7-6; j_gene: TRBJ1-1; CDR3nt: TGTGCCAGCAGCCCAGGGGCCCCGAACACTGAAGCTTTCTTT; CDR3aa: CASSPGAPNTEAFF
abundance: NA; d_gene: NA; v_gene: TRBV10-3; j_gene: TRBJ1-6; CDR3nt: TGTGCCATCAGCAACGCGACCGGGACAACTAAGGGGTCACCCCTCCACTTT; CDR3aa: CAISNATGTTKGSPLHF
abundance: NA; d_gene: TRBD2; v_gene: TRBV7-9; j_gene: TRBJ2-5; CDR3nt: TGTGCCAGCAGCTTACCGACATACGGGGGGGCCGAAGAGACCCAGTACTTC; CDR3aa: CASSLPTYGGAEETQYF
abundance: NA; d_gene: TRBD2; v_gene: TRBV5-1; j_gene: TRBJ2-7; CDR3nt: TGCGCCAGCAGCTTGGCCCTCGGGGGAGGGCAATGGGACTTC; CDR3aa: CASSLALGGGQWDF
abundance: NA; d_gene: NA; v_gene: TRBV19; j_gene: TRBJ1-4; CDR3nt: TGTGCCAGTAAGAGAGCGGGCTTTAATGAAAAACTGTTTTTT; CDR3aa: CASKRAGFNEKLFF
abundance: NA; d_gene: TRBD1; v_gene: TRBV9; j_gene: TRBJ2-7; CDR3nt: TGTGCCAGCAGCCAGACAGGGAATCACGTACGAGAGCAGTACTTC; CDR3aa: CASSQTGNHVREQYF
abundance: NA; d_gene: TRBD1; v_gene: TRBV30; j_gene: TRBJ2-7; CDR3nt: TGTGCCTGGAGTGTAGGGGGCCGTAGCTCCTACGAGCAGTACTTC; CDR3aa: CAWSVGGRSSYEQYF
abundance: few; d_gene: NA; v_gene: TRBV11-2; j_gene: TRBJ1-6; CDR3nt: TGTGCCAGCAGCTTAGACACAATTAACTCACCCCTCCACTTT; CDR3aa: CASSLDTINSPLHF
abundance: NA; d_gene: NA; v_gene: TRBV2; j_gene: TRBJ1-1; CDR3nt: TGTGCCAGCAAAAGTTTGGTCGGGGGAAACACTGAAGCTTTCTTT; CDR3aa: CASKSLVGGNTEAFF
abundance: NA; d_gene: TRBD1; v_gene: TRBV19; j_gene: TRBJ1-4; CDR3nt: TGTGCCAGTTCTGCCCCTTTAGGTGACAGGGGGTCGGCATCTAATGAAAAACTGTTTTTT; CDR3aa: CASSAPLGDRGSASNEKLFF
abundance: NA; d_gene: TRBD1; v_gene: TRBV18; j_gene: TRBJ1-1; CDR3nt: TGTGCCAGCTCACCCAACCGACAGGGCGCAAACACTGAAGCTTTCTTT; CDR3aa: CASSPNRQGANTEAFF
abundance: NA; d_gene: TRBD2; v_gene: TRBV5-6; j_gene: TRBJ2-7; CDR3nt: TGTGCCAGCAGCCCCGGCGGGGGACTGGCCTCCTACGAGCAGTACTTC; CDR3aa: CASSPGGGLASYEQYF
abundance: NA; d_gene: TRBD1; v_gene: TRBV30; j_gene: TRBJ2-3; CDR3nt: TGTGCCTGGAGGACCGGGACAGGGGGGACAGATACGCAGTATTTT; CDR3aa: CAWRTGTGGTDTQYF
abundance: NA; d_gene: NA; v_gene: TRBV11-2; j_gene: TRBJ2-7; CDR3nt: TGTGCCAGCACAGGGCTGACCTACGAGCAGTACTTC; CDR3aa: CASTGLTYEQYF
abundance: NA; d_gene: NA; v_gene: TRBV19; j_gene: TRBJ1-1; CDR3nt: TGTGCCAGTAGTATAGATCGAACAGAGGCTTTCTTT; CDR3aa: CASSIDRTEAFF
abundance: NA; d_gene: NA; v_gene: TRBV9; j_gene: TRBJ2-2; CDR3nt: TGTGCCAGCAGCCAGGGCGGGGGCGCGAACACCGGGGAGCTGTTTTTT; CDR3aa: CASSQGGGANTGELFF
abundance: NA; d_gene: TRBD1; v_gene: TRBV28; j_gene: TRBJ1-1; CDR3nt: TGTGCCAGCACTGGACAGGAATCTGGAACTGAAGCTTTCTTT; CDR3aa: CASTGQESGTEAFF
abundance: NA; d_gene: TRBD2; v_gene: TRBV2; j_gene: TRBJ2-3; CDR3nt: TGTGCCAGCCTACGGGGGGGAGTAGATACGCAGTATTTT; CDR3aa: CASLRGGVDTQYF
abundance: NA; d_gene: NA; v_gene: TRBV3-1/TRBV3-2; j_gene: TRBJ1-1; CDR3nt: TGTGCCAGCAGCCAGGGAGGCCTGCGAGAGACTGAAGCTTTCTTT; CDR3aa: CASSQGGLRETEAFF
abundance: NA; d_gene: TRBD2; v_gene: TRBV27; j_gene: TRBJ2-1; CDR3nt: TGTGCCAGCAGTCCCCCCCCGGGACTAGCGGGAGAAGAAGAGCAGTTCTTC; CDR3aa: CASSPPPGLAGEEEQFF
abundance: NA; d_gene: NA; v_gene: TRBV18; j_gene: TRBJ1-1; CDR3nt: TGTGCCAGCTCACCGGGCCGCAACACTGAAGCTTTCTTT; CDR3aa: CASSPGRNTEAFF
abundance: NA; d_gene: NA; v_gene: TRBV5-5; j_gene: TRBJ1-4; CDR3nt: TGTGCCAGCAGCTTGGGTCGGGGGGCCGGCAATGAAAAACTGTTTTTT; CDR3aa: CASSLGRGAGNEKLFF
abundance: NA; d_gene: TRBD1; v_gene: TRBV5-5; j_gene: TRBJ2-3; CDR3nt: TGTGCCAGCAGTCTCGGGACAGCCACAGATACGCAGTATTTT; CDR3aa: CASSLGTATDTQYF
abundance: once; d_gene: NA; v_gene: TRBV6-1; j_gene: TRBJ1-1; CDR3nt: TGTGCCAGTCACCAGGGTTCGAGTGAAGCTTTCTTT; CDR3aa: CASHQGSSEAFF
abundance: NA; d_gene: NA; v_gene: TRBV6-5; j_gene: TRBJ2-2; CDR3nt: TGTGCCAGCAGCACAGGGAAGGGGTACACCGGGGAGCTGTTTTTT; CDR3aa: CASSTGKGYTGELFF
abundance: NA; d_gene: TRBD1; v_gene: TRBV14; j_gene: TRBJ1-4; CDR3nt: TGTGCCAGCAGCCTTAGGACAGGGGAGCCAACTAATGAAAAACTGTTTTTT; CDR3aa: CASSLRTGEPTNEKLFF
abundance: NA; d_gene: TRBD1; v_gene: TRBV6-2/TRBV6-3; j_gene: TRBJ1-1; CDR3nt: TGTGCCAGCAGTAAACCTACAGGGGTGGGCACTGAAGCTTTCTTT; CDR3aa: CASSKPTGVGTEAFF
abundance: NA; d_gene: TRBD2; v_gene: TRBV7-2; j_gene: TRBJ2-3; CDR3nt: TGTGCCAGCAGCTTGGGCGGGAGAAGGGATACGCAGTATTTT; CDR3aa: CASSLGGRRDTQYF
abundance: NA; d_gene: NA; v_gene: TRBV19; j_gene: TRBJ2-5; CDR3nt: TGTGCCAGTAGTATGAACAGCCTGCTCCAAGAGACCCAGTACTTC; CDR3aa: CASSMNSLLQETQYF
abundance: NA; d_gene: NA; v_gene: TRBV6-6; j_gene: TRBJ1-6; CDR3nt: TGTGCCAGCAGTTACTCGCAGGGCTATTCACCCCTCCACTTT; CDR3aa: CASSYSQGYSPLHF
abundance: NA; d_gene: NA; v_gene: TRBV6-4; j_gene: TRBJ1-1; CDR3nt: TGTGCCAGCAGTGAAGCCCTGAACACTGAAGCTTTCTTT; CDR3aa: CASSEALNTEAFF
abundance: NA; d_gene: TRBD1; v_gene: TRBV11-2; j_gene: TRBJ1-5; CDR3nt: TGTGCCAGCAGCCGTGACAGGGTCGGTCAGCCCCAGCATTTT; CDR3aa: CASSRDRVGQPQHF
abundance: NA; d_gene: TRBD1; v_gene: TRBV30; j_gene: TRBJ2-4; CDR3nt: TGTGCCTGGAGTAAGTTAGGACAGGGGCCAAAAAACATTCAGTACTTC; CDR3aa: CAWSKLGQGPKNIQYF
abundance: NA; d_gene: NA; v_gene: TRBV7-6; j_gene: TRBJ1-6; CDR3nt: TGTGCCAGCAGCTTAAGGGGAGGACCCCTCCACTTT; CDR3aa: CASSLRGGPLHF
abundance: once; d_gene: NA; v_gene: TRBV2; j_gene: TRBJ2-2; CDR3nt: TGTGCCAGCGAAGGGGGGGTGAACACCGGGGAGCTGTTTTTT; CDR3aa: CASEGGVNTGELFF
abundance: NA; d_gene: TRBD1; v_gene: TRBV7-3; j_gene: TRBJ1-6; CDR3nt: TGTGCCAGCAGCCTCACAGGGGGCGCGAGATCACCCCTCCACTTT; CDR3aa: CASSLTGGARSPLHF
abundance: NA; d_gene: TRBD1; v_gene: TRBV19; j_gene: TRBJ1-5; CDR3nt: TGTGCCAGTAGAGACAGGGGAGTTCAGCCCCAGCATTTT; CDR3aa: CASRDRGVQPQHF
abundance: NA; d_gene: NA; v_gene: TRBV12-3/TRBV12-4; j_gene: TRBJ1-3; CDR3nt: TGTGCCAGCAGTCCAGGGACTGGAAACACCATATATTTT; CDR3aa: CASSPGTGNTIYF
abundance: NA; d_gene: NA; v_gene: TRBV4-3; j_gene: TRBJ1-5; CDR3nt: TGCGCCAGCAGCCAAGTCTGGGAGCCATATCAGCCCCAGCATTTT; CDR3aa: CASSQVWEPYQPQHF
abundance: once; d_gene: NA; v_gene: TRBV13; j_gene: TRBJ2-7; CDR3nt: TGTGCCAGCAGCTTAGCACTCGAAACCTACGAGCAGTACTTC; CDR3aa: CASSLALETYEQYF
abundance: NA; d_gene: TRBD1; v_gene: TRBV27; j_gene: TRBJ1-1; CDR3nt: TGTGCCAGCAGGCAACAGGGGAACGCTGAAGCTTTCTTT; CDR3aa: CASRQQGNAEAFF
abundance: NA; d_gene: NA; v_gene: TRBV5-4; j_gene: TRBJ1-1; CDR3nt: TGTGCCAGCAGCTTGGGACAGGCTCCTATGAACACTGAAGCTTTCTTT; CDR3aa: CASSLGQAPMNTEAFF
abundance: NA; d_gene: NA; v_gene: TRBV20-1; j_gene: TRBJ2-1; CDR3nt: TGCAGTGCTAGTCTCGGGGGTTTAGGCAATGAGCAGTTCTTC; CDR3aa: CSASLGGLGNEQFF
abundance: NA; d_gene: NA; v_gene: TRBV7-2; j_gene: TRBJ2-2; CDR3nt: TGTGCCAGCAGCTTAGGTGGCCCCAGTTCCACCGGGGAGCTGTTTTTT; CDR3aa: CASSLGGPSSTGELFF
abundance: once; d_gene: TRBD2; v_gene: TRBV5-4; j_gene: TRBJ2-2; CDR3nt: TGTGCCAGCAGCACTCTAGCGGGGGGGCCTCCCGGGGAGCTGTTTTTT; CDR3aa: CASSTLAGGPPGELFF
abundance: NA; d_gene: NA; v_gene: TRBV10-3; j_gene: TRBJ1-1; CDR3nt: TGTGCCATCAGTGAGGATGAAGGGAGCACTGAAGCTTTCTTT; CDR3aa: CAISEDEGSTEAFF
abundance: few; d_gene: TRBD1; v_gene: TRBV6-5; j_gene: TRBJ1-1; CDR3nt: TGTGCCAGCACCTATCAGGGGGGCACTGAAGCTTTCTTT; CDR3aa: CASTYQGGTEAFF
abundance: NA; d_gene: NA; v_gene: TRBV14; j_gene: TRBJ2-5; CDR3nt: TGTGCCAGCAGCACCCGTCCACTCACCCAAGAGACCCAGTACTTC; CDR3aa: CASSTRPLTQETQYF
abundance: NA; d_gene: NA; v_gene: TRBV18; j_gene: TRBJ1-2; CDR3nt: TGTGCCAGCTCACCGTCGAGAGGGAACTATGGCTACACCTTC; CDR3aa: CASSPSRGNYGYTF
abundance: NA; d_gene: TRBD2; v_gene: TRBV3-1/TRBV3-2; j_gene: TRBJ2-1; CDR3nt: TGTGCCAGCAGCTTTGTAGCGGGGGGGTCCTACAATGAGCAGTTCTTC; CDR3aa: CASSFVAGGSYNEQFF
abundance: NA; d_gene: NA; v_gene: TRBV19; j_gene: TRBJ1-5; CDR3nt: TGTGCCAGTAGTCCCCCTAGGGGTTGGCCCCAGCATTTT; CDR3aa: CASSPPRGWPQHF
abundance: NA; d_gene: TRBD1; v_gene: TRBV6-5; j_gene: TRBJ1-5; CDR3nt: TGTGCCAGCACCTCCGGACAGGGCAATCAGCCCCAGCATTTT; CDR3aa: CASTSGQGNQPQHF
abundance: NA; d_gene: TRBD1; v_gene: TRBV6-2/TRBV6-3; j_gene: TRBJ2-1; CDR3nt: TGTGCCAGCAGCAGAACTGGACAGGCGGTGGTCGGTGAGCAGTTCTTC; CDR3aa: CASSRTGQAVVGEQFF
abundance: NA; d_gene: TRBD2; v_gene: TRBV7-8; j_gene: TRBJ2-7; CDR3nt: TGTGCCAGCAGCTTAGAACTAGCGGGAGGGTACGAGCAGTACTTC; CDR3aa: CASSLELAGGYEQYF